Presented here are 10 T cell receptor beta chains from one specimen sequenced in a study of post-analysis software for immune sequencing data. These receptors have no known antigen. Findings and caveats of the study: There were roughly 5 TRBV segments more frequent in patients than controls, and TRBV5-6, TRBV5-1 and TRBV20-1 were among them.

cDNA libraries of TCR beta carried unique molecular identifiers. One entry per CDR3 protein results from TCRdb running MiXCR on the PCR reads. The data show 650,000 to 900,000 distinct CDR3 sequences, under 60% seen once. Sequenced sample: blood. These receptor sequences come from a girl aged 10 to 17 with multiple sclerosis.

A remark on this clonotype: One end of the junction does not line up with germline, which may come from a read error. The V gene is TRBV9, the J gene TRBJ2-1; 7 bases align to TRBD1. The CDR3 is 15 residues long. Germline V gene sequence: CDR1 SGDLS, CDR2 YYNGEE. The chain's CDR3 is CAGSPRDSPYNEQFF. The CDR3 DNA reads TGTGCCGGCAGCCCCCGGGACAGTCCCTACAATGAGCAGTTCTTC.

CDR3 protein: CASSLSSGSGDTQYF. For the CDR3, the DNA is TGTGCCAGCAGTTTATCTAGCGGGAGTGGAGATACGCAGTATTTT. V and J are TRBV27 and TRBJ2-3; 9 nucleotides line up with TRBD2. Looked up from germline, CDR1 is MNHEY and CDR2 is SMNVEV (reference sequence). The CDR3 is made up of 15 amino acids. Trimming at V came to 0 bases and at J to 5 bases, leaving 3 bases not matched to a gene.

The chain recombines TRBV7-9 with TRBJ2-1; TRBD2 is a possible D gene (6 bases). Germline V gene lookup returns CDR1 SEHNR and CDR2 FQNEAQ (reference sequence). CDR3 length: 11 residues. V lost 10 bases and J lost 9, with 13 bases in between. CDR3 region: CATRPRGEQFF. DNA for the CDR3: TGTGCCACTCGGCCGCGGGGTGAGCAGTTCTTC.

The V call is TRBV7-3, the J call TRBJ1-1; D uncertain. The V and J ends lost 5 bases and 6 bases respectively, with 19 bases between them. Germline V lookup: CDR1 SGHTA, CDR2 FQGTGA. The CDR3 totals 15 residues. CDR3 in amino acids: CASSPGAPNVAEAFF. The CDR3 DNA follows: TGTGCCAGCAGCCCCGGAGCCCCCAATGTAGCTGAAGCTTTCTTT.

The V call is TRBV7-9, the J call TRBJ2-5; 11 bases are shared with TRBD2. Germline V gene data show CDR1 as SEHNR and CDR2 as FQNEAQ (reference sequence). The V and J ends lost 4 bases and 2 bases, in that order; junction bases with no gene match: 3. There are 15 residues in the CDR3. The CDR3 is CASSSRLAGQETQYF. CDR3 DNA: TGTGCCAGCAGCTCACGACTAGCGGGACAAGAGACCCAGTACTTC. Variable domain in full (rest from reference TRBV7-9 and TRBJ2-5): DTGVSQNPRHKITKRGQNVTFRCDPISEHNRLYWYRQTLGQGPEFLTYFQNEAQLEKSRLLSDRFSAERPKGSFSTLEIQRTEQGDSAMYLCASSSRLAGQETQYFGPGTRLLVL.

This clonotype was seen more than once but under ten times. This chain uses TRBV7-2 with TRBJ2-7; D unresolved. V lost 1 base, J lost 3 bases, and 10 bases lay in between. The CDR3 has 14 residues. The V gene's germline CDR1 is SGHTA and CDR2 FQGNSA. The CDR3: CASSLGRQYYEQYF. The CDR3 nucleotides are TGTGCCAGCAGCTTAGGAAGGCAGTACTACGAGCAGTACTTC.

This chain connects TRBV6-2 or TRBV6-3 to TRBJ2-2; D uncertain. The CDR3 runs 14 residues. The V end lost 2 bases, the J end lost 7 bases, and 11 bases lay between the germline ends. Germline V gene lookup returns CDR1 MNHEY and CDR2 SVGEGT. The CDR3 loop reads CASSYIQPSGELFF. DNA of the CDR3: TGTGCCAGCAGTTACATACAGCCCAGCGGGGAGCTGTTTTTT.

The V gene is TRBV4-2, the J gene TRBJ2-5; D unclear. The end of the DNA fits TRBJ2-7 better, so the J call may be wrong. Germline V lookup: CDR1 LGHNA, CDR2 YNFKEQ. CDR3 length: 13 residues. This CDR3 is CASSPSPGYEQYF. CDR3 DNA: TGTGCCAGCAGCCCCTCTCCGGGCTACGAGCAGTACTTC.

The J gene is TRBJ2-7, the V gene TRBV12-3 or TRBV12-4; 11 bases align to TRBD1. V lost 7 bases to trimming and J lost 3 bases; unmatched junction nucleotides: 5. This CDR3 comprises 14 residues. CDR3 loop: CASTRTGGDYEQYF. The CDR3 coding sequence is TGTGCCAGCACCCGGACAGGGGGCGACTACGAGCAGTACTTC.

This clonotype has a single count. Written as DNA, the CDR3 is TGTGCCAGCAGTCCCACTAGCGGGAGGGCCCAGTTCTTC. This encodes CASSPTSGRAQFF. The chain carries TRBV7-3 and TRBJ2-1; 13 nucleotides match TRBD2. V was pared by 6 bases and J by 13 bases, with 6 bases of the junction left unmatched. This CDR3 spans 13 amino acids. In germline, CDR1 is SGHTA, CDR2 FQGTGA. Complete variable domain (other parts from reference TRBV7-3 and TRBJ2-1): GAGVSQTPSNKVTEKGKYVELRCDPISGHTALYWYRQSLGQGPEFLIYFQGTGAADDSGLPNDRFFAVRPEGSVSTLKIQRTERGDSAVYLCASSPTSGRAQFFGPGTRLTVL.